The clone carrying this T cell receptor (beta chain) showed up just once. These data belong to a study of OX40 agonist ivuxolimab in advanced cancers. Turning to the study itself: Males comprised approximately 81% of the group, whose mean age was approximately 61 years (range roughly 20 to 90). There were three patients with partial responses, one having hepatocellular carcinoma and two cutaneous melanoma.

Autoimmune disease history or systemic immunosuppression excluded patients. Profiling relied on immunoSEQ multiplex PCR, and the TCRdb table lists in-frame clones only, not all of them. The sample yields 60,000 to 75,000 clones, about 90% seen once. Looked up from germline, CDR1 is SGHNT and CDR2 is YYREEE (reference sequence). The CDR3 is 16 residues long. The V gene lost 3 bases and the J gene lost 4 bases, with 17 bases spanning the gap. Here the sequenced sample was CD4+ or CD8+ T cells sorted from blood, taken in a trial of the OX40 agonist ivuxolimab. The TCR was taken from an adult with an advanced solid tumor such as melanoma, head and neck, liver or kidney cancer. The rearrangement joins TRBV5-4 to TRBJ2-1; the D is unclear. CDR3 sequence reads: CASSWVVSSEYNEQFF. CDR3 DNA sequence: TGTGCCAGCAGCTGGGTGGTCAGCTCGGAGTACAATGAGCAGTTCTTC.